The T cell receptor beta chain described here comes from a study of OX40 agonist ivuxolimab in advanced cancers. Trimming at V came to 4 bases and at J to 0 bases, leaving 5 bases not matched to a gene. CDR3 length: 15 amino acids. CDR1 is SGHRS and CDR2 is YFSETQ in the germline V gene. A remark on this clone: Its antigen is as yet unknown. Other DNA sequences in this specimen translate into the identical CDR3.

Patients were ruled out by autoimmune disease history or systemic immunosuppression. The table came from immunoSEQ multiplex PCR; TCRdb's copy has only in-frame clones and leaves some out. Altogether tens of thousands of clones are present, around 82% being singletons, with the ten largest covering about 7.4%. General study findings and limits: Expanded clones tended on average to be more numerous among CD8+ T cells than CD4+.

This material consisted of CD4+ or CD8+ T cells sorted from blood, taken in a trial of the OX40 agonist ivuxolimab. The clonotype originates from an adult with an advanced solid tumor such as melanoma, head and neck, liver or kidney cancer. The rearrangement uses TRBV5-1 and TRBJ1-1; 8 bases line up with TRBD1. CDR3 DNA: TGCGCCAGCAGCCCAAGACAGGGGATGAACACTGAAGCTTTCTTT. It codes for CASSPRQGMNTEAFF.